This TCR beta chain originates from a study of blood T cell repertoires in COVID-19. About the study: Sources were T cells, B-cell-depleted T cells, or PBMCs; the material itself was cDNA or gDNA.

In germline, CDR1 is SGHVS, CDR2 FQNEAQ. Between the trimmed V and J ends, which lost 1 base and 1 base, there was a span of 7 bases. The CDR3 totals 14 residues. Sequenced by immunoSEQ multiplex PCR; TCRdb stores in-frame clones only, minus some. The repertoire has 150,000 or so clones, nearly 80% of them found once; the top ten carry 1.5% to 2%. The chain couples TRBV7-8 to TRBJ1-1; no reliable D call. Sequenced sample: peripheral blood. The receptor was isolated from a man at least 80 years old with acute or convalescent COVID-19. The CDR3 nucleotides read TGTGCCAGCAGCTTAGAACTCACGAACACTGAAGCTTTCTTT. Amino acid sequence: CASSLELTNTEAFF. The full variable domain, its missing parts supplied by reference TRBV7-8 and TRBJ1-1, is GAGVSQSPRYKVAKRGQDVALRCDPISGHVSLFWYQQALGQGPEFLTYFQNEAQLDKSGLPSDRFFAERPEGSVSTLKIQRTQQEDSAVYLCASSLELTNTEAFFGQGTRLTVV.